The rows below give T cell receptor beta chains drawn from one sample of a study of T cells in Graves' hyperthyroidism and ophthalmopathy. MiXCR, run by TCRdb on the multiplex PCR reads, gives a single entry per CDR3 protein. The repertoire has about 520,000 distinct CDR3 sequences, approximately 24% of them found once; the top ten carry around 11%. The sequencing input was blood. The receptors derive from a woman aged 25 to 45 with Graves' ophthalmopathy. Each CDR3 is given with its conserved first and last residue. The D gene is left open where the match is weak. The size entry is marked missing in some rows and otherwise reads once, few, many or a size class.

V,D,J,size,DNA,CDR3
TRBV12-3/TRBV12-4,TRBD1,TRBJ1-5,NA,TGTGCCAGCAGTTTAGGGGGATCAGGGGGCTCTCTGCGACAGCCCCAGCATTTT,CASSLGGSGGSLRQPQHF
TRBV6-1,TRBD1,TRBJ2-7,many,TGTGCCAGCAGTAAGACAGGGTTTAGTTCTTACGAGCAGTACTTC,CASSKTGFSSYEQYF
TRBV19,NA,TRBJ2-2,few,TGTGCCAGTATCCAGGGCGCCGGGGAGCTGTTTTTT,CASIQGAGELFF
TRBV6-5,NA,TRBJ2-2,many,TGTGCCAGCAGTTACTCACACCCATCGGCCGGGGAGCTGTTTTTT,CASSYSHPSAGELFF
TRBV9,TRBD1,TRBJ1-6,many,TGTGCCAGCAGCGTAGGGGGACAGCCAAATTCACCCCTCCACTTT,CASSVGGQPNSPLHF
TRBV3-1,NA,TRBJ2-7,many,TGTGCCAGCAGCCAAGAAAGTTCCTACGAGCAGTACTTC,CASSQESSYEQYF
TRBV20-1,NA,TRBJ2-7,many,TGCAGTGCTAAAAACTACGAGCAGTACTTC,CSAKNYEQYF
TRBV20-1,NA,TRBJ2-7,many,TGCAGTGCTATGGAGGGGTCCTACGAGCAGTACTTC,CSAMEGSYEQYF
TRBV7-9,NA,TRBJ2-4,many,TGTGCCAGCAGCTTATTAGACATAGCCAAAAACATTCAGTACTTC,CASSLLDIAKNIQYF
TRBV20-1,TRBD2,TRBJ2-7,NA,TGCAGTGCGAGTACGGGGGGTCGGAGCTACGAGCAGTACTTC,CSASTGGRSYEQYF
TRBV5-1,NA,TRBJ2-7,few,TGCGCCAGCAGCTTGGGAGGGACCGTATCCTACGAGCAGTACTTC,CASSLGGTVSYEQYF
TRBV5-1,NA,TRBJ2-7,few,TGCGCCAGCAGCTTGGCCCCGGGACGGGAGTCCTACGAGCAGTACTTC,CASSLAPGRESYEQYF
TRBV25-1,NA,TRBJ2-5,many,TGTGCCAAGCCCTATCGCCAGGGAGATCGGGAGACCCAGTACTTC,CAKPYRQGDRETQYF
TRBV11-1,TRBD1,TRBJ2-2,NA,TGTGCCAGCAGCTCCGGGACCGGGACAGGGGAACCCAACACCGGGGAGCTGTTTTTT,CASSSGTGTGEPNTGELFF
TRBV6-2/TRBV6-3,NA,TRBJ2-2,NA,TGTGCCAGCAGTTATTCCATGTCGAACACCGGGGAGCTGTTTTTT,CASSYSMSNTGELFF
TRBV3-1,TRBD2,TRBJ2-3,NA,TGTGCCAGCAGCCAAGGGCTAGCGGGGGTCACAGATACGCAGTATTTT,CASSQGLAGVTDTQYF
TRBV6-5,NA,TRBJ2-7,many,TGTGCCAGCAGTTATGCCCAGGGACGATGGTACGAGCAGTACTTC,CASSYAQGRWYEQYF
TRBV20-1,NA,TRBJ1-1,many,TGCAGTGCCAAGGCACAAGTCGTCAGTGAAGCTTTCTTT,CSAKAQVVSEAFF
TRBV18,TRBD1,TRBJ1-1,few,TGTGCCAGCTCACCCATGACAGGGGCGTCTTTCACTGAAGCTTTCTTT,CASSPMTGASFTEAFF
TRBV20-1,TRBD2,TRBJ2-5,NA,TGCAGTGCTAAGAAAATAGCGGGGAACCAAGAGACCCAGTACTTC,CSAKKIAGNQETQYF
TRBV29-1,TRBD2,TRBJ2-2,many,TGCAGCGTCAGACTAGCGGGGGTTTACACCGGGGAGCTGTTTTTT,CSVRLAGVYTGELFF
TRBV19,NA,TRBJ1-1,many,TGTGCCAGCTTTCGGAACACTGAAGCTTTCTTT,CASFRNTEAFF
TRBV12-3/TRBV12-4,NA,TRBJ1-5,many,TGTGCCAGCAGTTTTAGGCAGGTAGAAGATCAGCCCCAGCATTTT,CASSFRQVEDQPQHF
TRBV5-5,NA,TRBJ1-1,NA,TGTGCCAGCAGCTTGGCTAGTTGGGGCTCTGAAGCTTTCTTT,CASSLASWGSEAFF
TRBV29-1,TRBD2,TRBJ2-7,NA,TGCAGCGTTCGGGGGGGGGGAGCCTCCTACGAGCAGTACTTC,CSVRGGGASYEQYF
TRBV20-1,NA,TRBJ1-1,many,TGCAGTGCTAGATACCGGGACATAGCTGAAGCTTTCTTT,CSARYRDIAEAFF
TRBV29-1,TRBD2,TRBJ2-7,many,TGCAGCGTTATCCCTAGCGGGGGGCGTATGTGGGAGCAGTACTTC,CSVIPSGGRMWEQYF
TRBV5-1,NA,TRBJ2-2,many,TGCGCCAGCAGCGTATTCAGGGGAGCCGGGGAGCTGTTTTTT,CASSVFRGAGELFF
TRBV5-1,NA,TRBJ2-7,NA,TGCGCCAGCAGCACGGACGCCACAGAGCAGTACTTC,CASSTDATEQYF
TRBV11-1,NA,TRBJ2-2,many,TGTGCCAGCAGCCCTGGACCGGACAGAAGGCCCGGCACCGGGGAGCTGTTTTTT,CASSPGPDRRPGTGELFF
TRBV5-4,TRBD1,TRBJ2-7,many,TGTGCCAGCAGCGACACCGGGACAGGGGTCTACGAGCAGTACTTC,CASSDTGTGVYEQYF
TRBV6-5,NA,TRBJ1-2,NA,TGTGCCAGCAGTTACAACAGACTCTATGGCTACACCTTC,CASSYNRLYGYTF
TRBV11-2,TRBD2,TRBJ2-5,NA,TGTGCCAGCAACCTAGCGGGGGGGCATAAGACCCAGTACTTC,CASNLAGGHKTQYF
TRBV18,NA,TRBJ1-2,many,TGTGCCAGCTCACCGGTTGCTGTAAACTATGGCTACACCTTC,CASSPVAVNYGYTF
TRBV6-2/TRBV6-3,NA,TRBJ2-7,many,TGTGCCAGCAGTCAGATGAGGGACATACCAGACGAGCAGTACTTC,CASSQMRDIPDEQYF
TRBV20-1,NA,TRBJ1-2,many,TGCAGTGCTCTGAGTACTGAACCAGGGGTCGGCTACACCTTC,CSALSTEPGVGYTF
TRBV12-3/TRBV12-4,NA,TRBJ1-1,many,TGTGCCAGCAGTTTGGGGCAATTGAACACTGAAGCTTTCTTT,CASSLGQLNTEAFF
TRBV11-2,NA,TRBJ2-5,many,TGTGCCAGCAGCTTAGTGGGTAGGGGGCAAGAGACCCAGTACTTC,CASSLVGRGQETQYF
TRBV28,NA,TRBJ2-5,NA,TGTGCCAGCAGTTCGGCAGGGCTAGGTGAGACCCAGTACTTC,CASSSAGLGETQYF
TRBV6-1,NA,TRBJ2-7,NA,TGTGCCAGCAGTGGGTCAGCGACCTCCTACGAGCAGTACTTC,CASSGSATSYEQYF
TRBV6-1,TRBD2,TRBJ2-7,medium-sized,TGTGCCAGCAGTGAAATGCCCCCGGGACTAGCCGTCTACGAGCAGTACTTC,CASSEMPPGLAVYEQYF
TRBV7-2,NA,TRBJ1-1,many,TGTGCCAGCAGCTTAGATCGAATAGCTACTGAAGCTTTCTTT,CASSLDRIATEAFF
TRBV6-6,NA,TRBJ1-6,few,TGTGCCAGCAGTTACCCTGATTCACCCCTCCACTTT,CASSYPDSPLHF
TRBV4-1,TRBD1,TRBJ1-1,many,TGCGCCAGCAGCCAAGGGCCCCCTGGACAGGGTGGACCTGAAGCTTTCTTT,CASSQGPPGQGGPEAFF
TRBV6-1,NA,TRBJ2-7,many,TGTGCCAGCACCAGAAGCTCCTACGAGCAGTACTTC,CASTRSSYEQYF
TRBV4-2,NA,TRBJ2-5,many,TGTGCCAGCAGCCAAGTACAACAGGGTGTTGAGACCCAGTACTTC,CASSQVQQGVETQYF